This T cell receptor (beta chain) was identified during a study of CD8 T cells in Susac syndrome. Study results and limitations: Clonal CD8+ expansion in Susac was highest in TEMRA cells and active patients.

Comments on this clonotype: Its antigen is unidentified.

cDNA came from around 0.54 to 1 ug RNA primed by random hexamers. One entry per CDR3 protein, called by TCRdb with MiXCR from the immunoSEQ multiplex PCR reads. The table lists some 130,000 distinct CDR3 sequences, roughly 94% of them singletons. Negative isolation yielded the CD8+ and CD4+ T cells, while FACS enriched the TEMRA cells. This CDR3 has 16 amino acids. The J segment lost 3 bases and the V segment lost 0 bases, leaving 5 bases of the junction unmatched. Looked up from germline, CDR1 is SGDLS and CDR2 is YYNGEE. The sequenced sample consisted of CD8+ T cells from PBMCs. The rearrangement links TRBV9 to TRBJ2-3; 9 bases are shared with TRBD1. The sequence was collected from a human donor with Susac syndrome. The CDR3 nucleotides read TGTGCCAGCAGCGTAGGGGGACAGGGAGCGACAGATACGCAGTATTTT. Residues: CASSVGGQGATDTQYF. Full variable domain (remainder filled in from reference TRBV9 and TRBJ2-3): DSGVTQTPKHLITATGQRVTLRCSPRSGDLSVYWYQQSLDQGLQFLIQYYNGEERAKGNILERFSAQQFPDLHSELNLSSLELGDSALYFCASSVGGQGATDTQYFGPGTRLTVL.